Included here is one T cell receptor (beta chain) sequence, with context. The source of the sample is a study of T cells in localized non-small cell lung cancer. The repertoire was sequenced with immunoSEQ multiplex PCR; TCRdb's copy has only in-frame clones and lacks some. This sample has about 22,000 clones, with more than 85% found just once. Trimming removed 6 bases from V and 1 base from J, with 11 bases in between. The CDR3 covers 14 residues. Germline V gives CDR1 MNHEY, CDR2 SVGAGI. The specimen comprised PBMCs, sampled before any cancer treatment. This chain links TRBV6-5 with TRBJ2-3; weak D call: TRBD2 (5 bases). This TCR was recovered from a man aged 40 to 70 with stage II squamous cell lung carcinoma. This chain's CDR3 is CASRSWTGTDTQYF. The CDR3 DNA sequence: TGTGCCAGCAGGTCTTGGACTGGCACAGATACGCAGTATTTT.